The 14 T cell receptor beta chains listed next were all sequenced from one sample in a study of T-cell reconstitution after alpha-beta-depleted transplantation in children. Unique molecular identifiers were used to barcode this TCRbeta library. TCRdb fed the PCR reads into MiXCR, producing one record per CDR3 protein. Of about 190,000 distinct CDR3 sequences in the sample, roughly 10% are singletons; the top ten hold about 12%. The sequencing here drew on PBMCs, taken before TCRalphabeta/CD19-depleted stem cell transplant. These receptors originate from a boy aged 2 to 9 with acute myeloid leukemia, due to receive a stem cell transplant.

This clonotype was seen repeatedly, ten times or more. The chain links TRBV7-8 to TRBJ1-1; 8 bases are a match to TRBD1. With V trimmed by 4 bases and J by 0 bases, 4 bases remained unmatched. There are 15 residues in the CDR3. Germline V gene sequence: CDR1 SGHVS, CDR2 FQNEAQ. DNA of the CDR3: TGTGCCAGCAGCTCACAGGGGGTGTTGAACACTGAAGCTTTCTTT. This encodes CASSSQGVLNTEAFF.

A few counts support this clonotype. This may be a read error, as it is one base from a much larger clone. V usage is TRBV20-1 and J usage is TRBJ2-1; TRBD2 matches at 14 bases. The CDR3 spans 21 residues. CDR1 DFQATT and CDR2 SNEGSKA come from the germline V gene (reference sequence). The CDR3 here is CCARGPLLGLAGVSSYNEQFF. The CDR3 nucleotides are TGCTGTGCTAGAGGTCCCCTCTTGGGACTAGCGGGGGTTAGCTCCTACAATGAGCAGTTCTTC.

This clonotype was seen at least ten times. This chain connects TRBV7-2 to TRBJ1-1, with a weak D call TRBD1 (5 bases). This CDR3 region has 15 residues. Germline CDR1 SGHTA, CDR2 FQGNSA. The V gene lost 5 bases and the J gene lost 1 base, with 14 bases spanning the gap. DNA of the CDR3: TGTGCCAGCAGCCTCTTGGGGGGGTCGAACACTGAAGCTTTCTTT. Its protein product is CASSLLGGSNTEAFF.

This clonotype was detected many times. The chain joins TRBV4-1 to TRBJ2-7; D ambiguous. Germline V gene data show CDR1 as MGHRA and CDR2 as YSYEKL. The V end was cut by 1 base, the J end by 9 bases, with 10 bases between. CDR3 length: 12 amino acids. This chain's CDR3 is CASSQGVSSQYV. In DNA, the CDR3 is TGCGCCAGCAGCCAAGGTGTATCGTCGCAGTACGTC.

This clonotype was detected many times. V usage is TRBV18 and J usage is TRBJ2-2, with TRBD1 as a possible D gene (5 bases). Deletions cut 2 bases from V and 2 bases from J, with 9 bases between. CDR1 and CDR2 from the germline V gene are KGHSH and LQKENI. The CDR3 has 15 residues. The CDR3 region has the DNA TGTGCCAGCTCACCATCGGACACTAACACCGGGGAGCTGTTTTTT. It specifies CASSPSDTNTGELFF. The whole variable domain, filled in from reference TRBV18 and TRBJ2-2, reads NAGVMQNPRHLVRRRGQEARLRCSPMKGHSHVYWYRQLPEEGLKFMVYLQKENIIDESGMPKERFSAEFPKEGPSILRIQQVVRGDSAAYFCASSPSDTNTGELFFGEGSRLTVL.

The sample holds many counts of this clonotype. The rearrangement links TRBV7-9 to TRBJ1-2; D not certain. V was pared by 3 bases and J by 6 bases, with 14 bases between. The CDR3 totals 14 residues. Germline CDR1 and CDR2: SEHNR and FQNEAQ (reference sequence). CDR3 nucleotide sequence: TGTGCCAGCAGCTTTGGTCGCCAGGAGGATGGCTACACCTTC. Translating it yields CASSFGRQEDGYTF.

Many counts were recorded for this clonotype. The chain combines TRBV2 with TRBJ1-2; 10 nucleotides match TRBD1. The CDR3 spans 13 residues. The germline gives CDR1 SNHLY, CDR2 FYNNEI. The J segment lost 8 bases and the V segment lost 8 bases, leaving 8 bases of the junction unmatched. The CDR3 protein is CASGLRDRGGYTF. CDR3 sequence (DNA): TGTGCCAGCGGCCTCCGGGACAGGGGAGGCTACACCTTC.

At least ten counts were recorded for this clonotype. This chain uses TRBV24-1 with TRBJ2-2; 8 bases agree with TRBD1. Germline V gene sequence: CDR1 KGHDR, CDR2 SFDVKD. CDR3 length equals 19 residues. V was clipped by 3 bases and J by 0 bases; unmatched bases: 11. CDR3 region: CATSDPNSRDRTNTGELFF. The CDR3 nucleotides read TGTGCCACCAGTGATCCTAACTCACGGGACAGGACGAACACCGGGGAGCTGTTTTTT.

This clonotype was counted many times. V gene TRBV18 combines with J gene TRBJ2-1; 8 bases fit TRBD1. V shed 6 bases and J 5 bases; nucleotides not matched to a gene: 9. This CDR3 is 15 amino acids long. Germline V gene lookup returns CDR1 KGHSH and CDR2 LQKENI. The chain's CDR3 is CASSPGAGGNNEQFF. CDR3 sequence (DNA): TGTGCCAGCTCCCCCGGGGCAGGGGGCAACAATGAGCAGTTCTTC.

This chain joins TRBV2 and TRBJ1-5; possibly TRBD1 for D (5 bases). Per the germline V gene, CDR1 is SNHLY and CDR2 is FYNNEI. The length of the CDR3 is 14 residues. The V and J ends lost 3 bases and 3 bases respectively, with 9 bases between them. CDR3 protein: CASSEAGLNQPQHF. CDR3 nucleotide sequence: TGTGCCAGCAGTGAGGCAGGGCTCAATCAGCCCCAGCATTTT.

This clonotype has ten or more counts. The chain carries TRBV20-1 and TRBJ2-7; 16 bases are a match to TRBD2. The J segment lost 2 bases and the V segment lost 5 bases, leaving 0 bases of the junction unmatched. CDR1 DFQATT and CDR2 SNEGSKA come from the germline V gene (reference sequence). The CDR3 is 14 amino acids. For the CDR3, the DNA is TGCAGTGCTGGGACTAGCGGGAGGGCCTACGAGCAGTACTTC. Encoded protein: CSAGTSGRAYEQYF.

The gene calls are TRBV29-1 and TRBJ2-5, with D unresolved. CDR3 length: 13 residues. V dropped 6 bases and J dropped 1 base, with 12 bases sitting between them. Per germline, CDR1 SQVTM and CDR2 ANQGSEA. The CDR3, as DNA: TGCAGCGTCGCATATCGACCCCAAGAGACCCAGTACTTC. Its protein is CSVAYRPQETQYF.

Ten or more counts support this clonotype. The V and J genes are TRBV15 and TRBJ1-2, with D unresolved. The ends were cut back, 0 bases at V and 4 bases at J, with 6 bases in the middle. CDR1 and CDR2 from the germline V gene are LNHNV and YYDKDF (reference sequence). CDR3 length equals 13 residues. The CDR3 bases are TGTGCCACCAGCAGAGACAGTCCCTATGGCTACACCTTC. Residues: CATSRDSPYGYTF. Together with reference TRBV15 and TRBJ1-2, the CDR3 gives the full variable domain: DAMVIQNPRYQVTQFGKPVTLSCSQTLNHNVMYWYQQKSSQAPKLLFHYYDKDFNNEADTPDNFQSRRPNTSFCFLDIRSPGLGDTAMYLCATSRDSPYGYTFGSGTRLTVV.

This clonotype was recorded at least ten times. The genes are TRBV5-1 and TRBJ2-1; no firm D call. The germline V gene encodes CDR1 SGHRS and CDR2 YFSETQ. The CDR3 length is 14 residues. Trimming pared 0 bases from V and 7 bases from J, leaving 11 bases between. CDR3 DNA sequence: TGCGCCAGCAGCTTGGTTTTCGAAGGGAATGAGCAGTTCTTC. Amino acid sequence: CASSLVFEGNEQFF. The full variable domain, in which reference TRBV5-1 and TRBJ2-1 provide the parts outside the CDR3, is KAGVTQTPRYLIKTRGQQVTLSCSPISGHRSVSWYQQTPGQGLQFLFEYFSETQRNKGNFPGRFSGRQFSNSRSEMNVSTLELGDSALYLCASSLVFEGNEQFFGPGTRLTVL.